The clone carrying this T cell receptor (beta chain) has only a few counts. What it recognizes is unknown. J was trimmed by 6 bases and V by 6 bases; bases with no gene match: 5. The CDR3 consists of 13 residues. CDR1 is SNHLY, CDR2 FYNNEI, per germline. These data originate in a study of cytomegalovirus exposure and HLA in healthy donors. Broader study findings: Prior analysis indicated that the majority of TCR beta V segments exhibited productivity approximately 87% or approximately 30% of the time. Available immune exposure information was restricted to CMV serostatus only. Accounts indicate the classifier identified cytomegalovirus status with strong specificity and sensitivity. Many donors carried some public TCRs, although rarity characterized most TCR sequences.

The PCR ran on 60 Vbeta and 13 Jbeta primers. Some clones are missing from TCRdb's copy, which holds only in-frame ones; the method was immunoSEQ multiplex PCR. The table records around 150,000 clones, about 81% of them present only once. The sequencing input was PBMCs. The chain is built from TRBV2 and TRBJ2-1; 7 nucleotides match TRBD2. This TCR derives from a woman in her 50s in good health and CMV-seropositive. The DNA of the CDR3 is TGTGCCAGCAGGGGAATAGCGGGCAATGAGCAGTTCTTC. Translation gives CASRGIAGNEQFF.